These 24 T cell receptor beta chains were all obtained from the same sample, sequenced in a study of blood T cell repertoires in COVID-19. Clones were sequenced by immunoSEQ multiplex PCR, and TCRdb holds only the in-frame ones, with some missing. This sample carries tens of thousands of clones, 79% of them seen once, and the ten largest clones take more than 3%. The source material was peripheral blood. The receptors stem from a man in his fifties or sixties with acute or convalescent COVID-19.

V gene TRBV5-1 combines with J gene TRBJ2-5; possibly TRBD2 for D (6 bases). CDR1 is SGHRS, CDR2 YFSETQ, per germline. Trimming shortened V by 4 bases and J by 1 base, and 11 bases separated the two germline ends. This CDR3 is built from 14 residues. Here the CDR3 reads CASSLGDFQETQYF. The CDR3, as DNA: TGCGCCAGCAGCCTCGGGGACTTCCAAGAGACCCAGTACTTC.

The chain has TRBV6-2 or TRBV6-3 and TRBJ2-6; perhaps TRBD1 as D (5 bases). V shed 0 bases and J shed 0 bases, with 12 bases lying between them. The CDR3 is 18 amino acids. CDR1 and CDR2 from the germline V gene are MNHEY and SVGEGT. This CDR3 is CASSYSITGPSGANVLTF. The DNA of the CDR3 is TGTGCCAGCAGTTACTCGATCACAGGCCCCTCTGGGGCCAACGTCCTGACTTTC.

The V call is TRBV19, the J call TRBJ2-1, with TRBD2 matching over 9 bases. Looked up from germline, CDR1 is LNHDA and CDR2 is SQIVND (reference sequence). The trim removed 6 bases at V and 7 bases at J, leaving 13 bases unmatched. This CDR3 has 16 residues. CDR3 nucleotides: TGTGCCAGTAGCGAAGGCGGGAGGGGAGTAGAGAATGAGCAGTTCTTC. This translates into CASSEGGRGVENEQFF.

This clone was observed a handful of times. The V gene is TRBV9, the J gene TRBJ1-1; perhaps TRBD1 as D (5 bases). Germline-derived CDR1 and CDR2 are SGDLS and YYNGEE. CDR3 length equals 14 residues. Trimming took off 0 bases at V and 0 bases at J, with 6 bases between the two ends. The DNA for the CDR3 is TGTGCCAGCAGCGTAGCAGGGATGAACACTGAAGCTTTCTTT. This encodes CASSVAGMNTEAFF.

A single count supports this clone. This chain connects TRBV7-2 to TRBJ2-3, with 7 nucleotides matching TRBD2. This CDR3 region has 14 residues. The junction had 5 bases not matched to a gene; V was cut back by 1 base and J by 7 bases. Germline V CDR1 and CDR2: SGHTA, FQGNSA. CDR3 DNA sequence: TGTGCCAGCAGCTTAGAAGTCGGGAGGAATACGCAGTATTTT. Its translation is CASSLEVGRNTQYF.

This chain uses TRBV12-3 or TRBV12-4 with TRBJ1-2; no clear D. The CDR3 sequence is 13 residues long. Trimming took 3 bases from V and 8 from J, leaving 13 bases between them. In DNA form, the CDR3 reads TGTGCCAGCAGTTTCTCCGACGGCGGGGGCTACACCTTC. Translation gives CASSFSDGGGYTF.

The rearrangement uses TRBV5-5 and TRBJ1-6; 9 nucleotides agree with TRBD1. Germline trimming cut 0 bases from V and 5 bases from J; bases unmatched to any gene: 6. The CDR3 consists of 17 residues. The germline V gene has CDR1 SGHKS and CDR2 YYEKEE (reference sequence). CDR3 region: CASSLAGGTGNNSPLHF. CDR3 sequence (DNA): TGTGCCAGCAGCTTGGCTGGTGGGACAGGGAATAATTCACCCCTCCACTTT.

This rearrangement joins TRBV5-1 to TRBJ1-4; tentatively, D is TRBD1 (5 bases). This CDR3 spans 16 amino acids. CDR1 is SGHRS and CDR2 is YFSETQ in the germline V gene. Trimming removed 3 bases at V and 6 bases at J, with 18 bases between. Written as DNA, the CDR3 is TGCGCCAGCAGCTCGGGCGGGGGAGGGCCCCATGAAAAACTGTTTTTT. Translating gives CASSSGGGGPHEKLFF.

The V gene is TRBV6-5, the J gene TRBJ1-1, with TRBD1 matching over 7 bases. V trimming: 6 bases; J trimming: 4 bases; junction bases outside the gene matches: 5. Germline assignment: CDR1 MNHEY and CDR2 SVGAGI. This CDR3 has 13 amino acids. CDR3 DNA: TGTGCCAGCAGGAGGGGGCCGGGCACTGAAGCTTTCTTT. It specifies CASRRGPGTEAFF.

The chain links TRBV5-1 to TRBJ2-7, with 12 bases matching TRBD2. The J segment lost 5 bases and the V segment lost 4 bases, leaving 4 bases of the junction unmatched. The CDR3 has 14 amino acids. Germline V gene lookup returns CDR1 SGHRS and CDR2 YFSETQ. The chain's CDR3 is CASSKGLAGHEQYF. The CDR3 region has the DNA TGCGCCAGCAGCAAGGGACTAGCGGGCCACGAGCAGTACTTC.

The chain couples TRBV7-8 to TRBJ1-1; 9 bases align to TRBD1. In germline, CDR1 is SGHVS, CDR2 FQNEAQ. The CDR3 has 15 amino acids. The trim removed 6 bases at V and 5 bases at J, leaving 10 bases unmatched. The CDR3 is CASRSTDRGRTEAFF. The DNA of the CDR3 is TGTGCCAGCAGGTCTACGGACAGGGGCAGGACTGAAGCTTTCTTT.

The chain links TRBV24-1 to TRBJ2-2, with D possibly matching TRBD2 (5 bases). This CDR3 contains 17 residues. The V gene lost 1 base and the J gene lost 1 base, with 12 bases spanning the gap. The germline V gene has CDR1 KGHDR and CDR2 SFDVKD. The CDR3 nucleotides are TGTGCCACCAGTGATTTCCGGGCGGGTAGGAACACCGGGGAGCTGTTTTTT. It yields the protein CATSDFRAGRNTGELFF.

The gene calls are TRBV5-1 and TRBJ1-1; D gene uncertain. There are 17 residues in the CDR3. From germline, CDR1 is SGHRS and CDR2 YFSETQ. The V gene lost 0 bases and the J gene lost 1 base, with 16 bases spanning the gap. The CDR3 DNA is TGCGCCAGCAGCTTGGCCCCTTTTACCTCAGGGAACACTGAAGCTTTCTTT. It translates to CASSLAPFTSGNTEAFF.

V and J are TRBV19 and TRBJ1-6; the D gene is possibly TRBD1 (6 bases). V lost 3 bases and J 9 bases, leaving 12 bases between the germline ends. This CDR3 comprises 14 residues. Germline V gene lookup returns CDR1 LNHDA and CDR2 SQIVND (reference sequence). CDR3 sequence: CASSMAGEISPLHF. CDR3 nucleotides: TGTGCCAGTAGTATGGCAGGGGAAATTTCACCCCTCCACTTT.

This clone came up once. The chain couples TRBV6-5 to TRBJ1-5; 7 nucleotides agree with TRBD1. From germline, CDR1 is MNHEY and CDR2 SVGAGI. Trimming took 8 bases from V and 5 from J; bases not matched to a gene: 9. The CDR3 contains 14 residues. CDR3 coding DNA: TGTGCCAGCGCTGGTACAGGGGTGGATCAGCCCCAGCATTTT. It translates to CASAGTGVDQPQHF.

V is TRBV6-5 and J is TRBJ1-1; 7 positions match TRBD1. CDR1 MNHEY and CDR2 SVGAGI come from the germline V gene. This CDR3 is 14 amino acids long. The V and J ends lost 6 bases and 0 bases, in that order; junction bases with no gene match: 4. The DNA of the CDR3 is TGTGCCAGCAGCAACAGGGGTCTGAACACTGAAGCTTTCTTT. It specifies CASSNRGLNTEAFF.

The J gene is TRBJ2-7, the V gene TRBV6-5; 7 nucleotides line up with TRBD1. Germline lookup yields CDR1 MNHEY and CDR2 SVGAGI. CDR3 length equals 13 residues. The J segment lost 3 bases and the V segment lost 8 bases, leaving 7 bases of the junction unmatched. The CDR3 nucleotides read TGTGCCAGCCGAGGGACAGCCCTCTACGAGCAGTACTTC. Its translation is CASRGTALYEQYF.

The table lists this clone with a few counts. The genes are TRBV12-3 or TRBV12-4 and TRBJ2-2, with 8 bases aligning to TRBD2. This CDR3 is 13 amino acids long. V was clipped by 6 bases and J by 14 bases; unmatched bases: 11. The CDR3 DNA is TGTGCCAGCAGCAGGCCCGGGACTAGGCAACTGTTTTTT. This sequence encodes CASSRPGTRQLFF.

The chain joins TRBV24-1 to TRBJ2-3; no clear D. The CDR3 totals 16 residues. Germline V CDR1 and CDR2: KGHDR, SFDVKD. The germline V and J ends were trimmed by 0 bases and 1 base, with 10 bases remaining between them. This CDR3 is CATSDLTRRGTDTQYF. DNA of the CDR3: TGTGCCACCAGTGATTTGACGAGGCGCGGCACAGATACGCAGTATTTT.

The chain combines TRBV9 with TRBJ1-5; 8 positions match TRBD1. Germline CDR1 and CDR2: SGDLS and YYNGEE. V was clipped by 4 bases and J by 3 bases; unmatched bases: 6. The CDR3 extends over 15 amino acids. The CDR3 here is CASSPGTGVNQPQHF. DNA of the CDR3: TGTGCCAGCAGCCCCGGGACAGGTGTCAATCAGCCCCAGCATTTT.

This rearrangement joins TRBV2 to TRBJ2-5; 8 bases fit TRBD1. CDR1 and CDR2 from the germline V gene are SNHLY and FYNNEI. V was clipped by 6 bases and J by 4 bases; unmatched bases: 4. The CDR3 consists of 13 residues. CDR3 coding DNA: TGTGCCAGCAGATTCGGACAGGGAGAGACCCAGTACTTC. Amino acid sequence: CASRFGQGETQYF.

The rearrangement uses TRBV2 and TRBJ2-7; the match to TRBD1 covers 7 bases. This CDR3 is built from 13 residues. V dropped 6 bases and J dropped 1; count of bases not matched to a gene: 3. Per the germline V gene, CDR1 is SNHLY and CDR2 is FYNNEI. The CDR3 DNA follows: TGTGCCAGCAGGAGACAGGGATCCTACGAGCAGTACTTC. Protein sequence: CASRRQGSYEQYF. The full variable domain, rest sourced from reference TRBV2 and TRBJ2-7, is EPEVTQTPSHQVTQMGQEVILRCVPISNHLYFYWYRQILGQKVEFLVSFYNNEISEKSEIFDDQFSVERPDGSNFTLKIRSTKLEDSAMYFCASRRQGSYEQYFGPGTRLTVT.

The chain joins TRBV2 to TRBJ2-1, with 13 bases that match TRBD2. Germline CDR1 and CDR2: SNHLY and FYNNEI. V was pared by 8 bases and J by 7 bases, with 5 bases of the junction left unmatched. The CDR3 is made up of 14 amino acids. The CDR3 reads CASLPGLAGNEQFF. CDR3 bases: TGTGCCAGCTTACCGGGACTAGCGGGGAATGAGCAGTTCTTC.

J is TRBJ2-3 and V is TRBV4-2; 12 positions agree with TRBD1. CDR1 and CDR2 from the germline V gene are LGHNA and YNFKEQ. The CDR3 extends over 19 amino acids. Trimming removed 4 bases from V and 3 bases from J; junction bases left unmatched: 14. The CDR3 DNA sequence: TGTGCCAGCAGCCCCCTCGGTGGGACAGGGGGCGAAAAGACAGATACGCAGTATTTT. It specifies CASSPLGGTGGEKTDTQYF.